This is a list of T cell receptor beta chains from one sample in a study of cytomegalovirus exposure and HLA in healthy donors. Produced via immunoSEQ multiplex PCR; TCRdb's table is partial and in-frame only. This table has hundreds of thousands of clones, roughly 85% appearing once. Sequencing used PBMCs. The origin of the receptors is a woman aged 18-29 years in good health and CMV-seronegative. Each CDR3 is given with its conserved first and last residue. Fields, in order: J gene, V gene, CDR3 length, CDR3 protein.

j_call: TRBJ1-2; v_call: TRBV5-1; cdr3_length: 14; cdr3_aa: CASSPGQGLVGYTF
j_call: TRBJ1-2; v_call: TRBV5-1; cdr3_length: 12; cdr3_aa: CASSAPEGVVTF
j_call: TRBJ2-3; v_call: TRBV4-1; cdr3_length: 17; cdr3_aa: CASSLLVGGLSTDTQYF
j_call: TRBJ1-1; v_call: TRBV28; cdr3_length: 15; cdr3_aa: CASSSGTSAFTEAFF
j_call: TRBJ2-1; v_call: TRBV19; cdr3_length: 16; cdr3_aa: CASSMIRGQGNNEQFF
j_call: TRBJ2-3; v_call: TRBV30; cdr3_length: 13; cdr3_aa: CAWRLAGGDTQYF
j_call: TRBJ1-5; v_call: TRBV4-1; cdr3_length: 14; cdr3_aa: CASSQDNGGQPQHF
j_call: TRBJ2-2; v_call: TRBV11-2; cdr3_length: 14; cdr3_aa: CASSLGAGTGELFF
j_call: TRBJ1-5; v_call: TRBV23-1; cdr3_length: 11; cdr3_aa: CASIVYQPQHF
j_call: TRBJ2-7; v_call: TRBV6-1; cdr3_length: 14; cdr3_aa: CASSEASGTSAQYF
j_call: TRBJ2-2; v_call: TRBV5-5; cdr3_length: 16; cdr3_aa: CASSNRAGGNTGELFF
j_call: TRBJ2-7; v_call: TRBV6-1; cdr3_length: 14; cdr3_aa: CASSLDRGVHEQYF
j_call: TRBJ2-5; v_call: TRBV30; cdr3_length: 12; cdr3_aa: CAWSSPGANGYF
j_call: TRBJ2-1; v_call: TRBV5-1; cdr3_length: 14; cdr3_aa: CASSPKQGAWEQFF
j_call: TRBJ2-3; v_call: TRBV6-4; cdr3_length: 17; cdr3_aa: CASRKKAGVSSTDTQYF
j_call: TRBJ2-7; v_call: TRBV19; cdr3_length: 14; cdr3_aa: CASSIKQGAREQYF
j_call: TRBJ1-5; v_call: TRBV28; cdr3_length: 14; cdr3_aa: CASAPGGGKQPQHF
j_call: TRBJ2-1; v_call: TRBV7-2; cdr3_length: 16; cdr3_aa: CASSLPDRCSYNEQFF
j_call: TRBJ1-6; v_call: TRBV6-5; cdr3_length: 12; cdr3_aa: CASSTGNSPLHF
j_call: TRBJ2-3; v_call: TRBV6-1; cdr3_length: 17; cdr3_aa: CASSELGSGSLTDTQYF
j_call: TRBJ2-1; v_call: TRBV4-1; cdr3_length: 14; cdr3_aa: CASSQGLTSNEQFF
j_call: TRBJ1-4; v_call: TRBV15; cdr3_length: 15; cdr3_aa: CATSRGGWEGEKLFF
j_call: TRBJ2-3; v_call: TRBV7-9; cdr3_length: 15; cdr3_aa: CASSFGGASTDTQYF
j_call: TRBJ1-3; v_call: TRBV6-1; cdr3_length: 16; cdr3_aa: CASSQGPGDYGNTIYF
j_call: TRBJ2-3; v_call: TRBV5-1; cdr3_length: 17; cdr3_aa: CASSLPPEAGTTDTQYF
j_call: TRBJ1-6; v_call: TRBV18; cdr3_length: 14; cdr3_aa: CASAIQDYNSPLHF
j_call: TRBJ1-1; v_call: TRBV28; cdr3_length: 14; cdr3_aa: CASSLHSLNTEAFF
j_call: TRBJ2-7; v_call: TRBV30; cdr3_length: 12; cdr3_aa: CAWGQATYEQYF
j_call: TRBJ2-2; v_call: TRBV6-1; cdr3_length: 14; cdr3_aa: CASSEVVRLGELFF
j_call: TRBJ2-7; v_call: TRBV19; cdr3_length: 14; cdr3_aa: CASSSGTGFFEQYF
j_call: TRBJ1-1; v_call: TRBV7-9; cdr3_length: 14; cdr3_aa: CASSLDFMNTEAFF
j_call: TRBJ1-2; v_call: TRBV5-8; cdr3_length: 14; cdr3_aa: CASSLFSQNYGYTF
j_call: TRBJ1-1; v_call: TRBV18; cdr3_length: 15; cdr3_aa: CASSTEEGRGTEAFF
j_call: TRBJ2-1; v_call: TRBV6-1; cdr3_length: 15; cdr3_aa: CASSHRTSSYNEQFF
j_call: TRBJ1-2; v_call: TRBV6-1; cdr3_length: 13; cdr3_aa: CASSSLVAGGYTF
j_call: TRBJ2-1; v_call: TRBV30; cdr3_length: 12; cdr3_aa: CAWSGASVEQFF
j_call: TRBJ1-1; v_call: TRBV29-1; cdr3_length: 14; cdr3_aa: CSVAEGRGQTEAFF
j_call: TRBJ1-1; v_call: TRBV11-2; cdr3_length: 15; cdr3_aa: CASSLGAGANTEAFF
j_call: TRBJ2-7; v_call: TRBV5-1; cdr3_length: 16; cdr3_aa: CASSFVQVGSSYEQYF
j_call: TRBJ2-5; v_call: TRBV9; cdr3_length: 15; cdr3_aa: CASSPLTGPGETQYF
j_call: TRBJ1-3; v_call: TRBV4-1; cdr3_length: 16; cdr3_aa: CASSQAPRGIGNTIYF
j_call: TRBJ2-7; v_call: TRBV30; cdr3_length: 14; cdr3_aa: CAWGEGVGSYEQYF
j_call: TRBJ1-2; v_call: TRBV7-3; cdr3_length: 15; cdr3_aa: CASSPGAGTDYGYTF
j_call: TRBJ2-2; v_call: TRBV13; cdr3_length: 17; cdr3_aa: CASSLIPAGWNTGELFF
j_call: TRBJ1-4; v_call: TRBV4-1; cdr3_length: 16; cdr3_aa: CASSQRPGQGNEKLFF
j_call: TRBJ2-1; v_call: TRBV6-1; cdr3_length: 16; cdr3_aa: CASSGTGQGASNEQFF
j_call: TRBJ2-1; v_call: TRBV2; cdr3_length: 16; cdr3_aa: CASSQQGLEWDNEQFF
j_call: TRBJ2-7; v_call: TRBV6-1; cdr3_length: 11; cdr3_aa: CASSDEYEQYF
j_call: TRBJ2-2; v_call: TRBV27; cdr3_length: 16; cdr3_aa: CASSQTDRFGTGELFF
j_call: TRBJ2-3; v_call: TRBV5-6; cdr3_length: 12; cdr3_aa: CASSPEGDTQYF
j_call: TRBJ2-3; v_call: TRBV27; cdr3_length: 17; cdr3_aa: CASSSLRGGLTTDTQYF
j_call: TRBJ1-4; v_call: TRBV2; cdr3_length: 14; cdr3_aa: CASSAGGLFEKLFF
j_call: TRBJ2-6; v_call: TRBV27; cdr3_length: 17; cdr3_aa: CASSLRAGGSGANVLTF
j_call: TRBJ1-1; v_call: TRBV27; cdr3_length: 14; cdr3_aa: CASSFTGMNTEAFF